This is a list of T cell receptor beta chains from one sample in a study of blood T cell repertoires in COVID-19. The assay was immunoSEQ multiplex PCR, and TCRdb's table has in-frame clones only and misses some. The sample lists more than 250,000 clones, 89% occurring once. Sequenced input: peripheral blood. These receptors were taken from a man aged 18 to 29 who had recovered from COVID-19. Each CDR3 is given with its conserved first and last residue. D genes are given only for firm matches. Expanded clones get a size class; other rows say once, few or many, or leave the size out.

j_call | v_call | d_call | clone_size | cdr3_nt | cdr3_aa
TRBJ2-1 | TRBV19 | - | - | TGTGCCAGTAGTATAGATCGCGGTGGTGAGCAGTTCTTC | CASSIDRGGEQFF
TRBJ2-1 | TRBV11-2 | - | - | TGTGCCAGCAGCCTATCGGGGGGCGGAGCGTCCCAAAACGAGCAGTTCTTC | CASSLSGGGASQNEQFF
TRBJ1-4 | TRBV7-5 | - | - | TGTGCCAGAAGCTTAGCCGGCAGGGAGGGAACTAGTAATTCGGAAAAACTGTTTTTT | CARSLAGREGTSNSEKLFF
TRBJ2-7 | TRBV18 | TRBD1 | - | TGTGCCAGCTCACCACAGGCGACAGGGGTCGAGCAGTACTTC | CASSPQATGVEQYF
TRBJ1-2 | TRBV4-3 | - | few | TGCGCCAGCAGCCAAGTTTACGGGGGGGTGTATGGCTACACCTTC | CASSQVYGGVYGYTF
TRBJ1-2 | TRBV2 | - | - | TGTGCCAGCCGGGGGAACCGTAATAACTATGGCTACACCTTC | CASRGNRNNYGYTF
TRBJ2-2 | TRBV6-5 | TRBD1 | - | TGTGCCAGTTCCCAGACGGGACAGGGGGCCGGGGAGCTGTTTTTT | CASSQTGQGAGELFF
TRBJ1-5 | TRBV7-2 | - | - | TGTGCCAGCAGCGCACAGGCTCGGCAGCCCCAGCATTTT | CASSAQARQPQHF
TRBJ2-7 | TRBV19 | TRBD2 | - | TGTGCCAGTAGTATGTCCTTAGCGGGAGCCCACGAGCAGTACTTC | CASSMSLAGAHEQYF
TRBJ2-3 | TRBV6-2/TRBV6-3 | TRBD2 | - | TGTGCCAGCAGTTACCCCCGGGGGGTGGCAGATACGCAGTATTTT | CASSYPRGVADTQYF
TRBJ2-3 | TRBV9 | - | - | TGTGCCAGCAGCGTCTGGGCTAGCACAGATACGCAGTATTTT | CASSVWASTDTQYF
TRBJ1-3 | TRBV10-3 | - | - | TGTGCCATCAGTGTTGACAGTGGGTTCTCTGGAAACACCATATATTTT | CAISVDSGFSGNTIYF
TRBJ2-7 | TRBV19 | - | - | TGTGCCAGTAGTTTTCAGTACTCCTACGAGCAGTACTTC | CASSFQYSYEQYF
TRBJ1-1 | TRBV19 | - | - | TGTGCCAGTAGTCCCGGCGCGGGGGTGAGGAACACTGAAGCTTTCTTT | CASSPGAGVRNTEAFF
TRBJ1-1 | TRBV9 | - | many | TGTGCCAGCAGCGGTAACATCCACGATCTGAACACTGAAGCTTTCTTT | CASSGNIHDLNTEAFF
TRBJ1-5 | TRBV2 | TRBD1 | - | TGTGCCAGCAGTGGGACAGGAAGCAATCAGCCCCAGCATTTT | CASSGTGSNQPQHF
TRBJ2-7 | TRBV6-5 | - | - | TGTGCCAGCAGACAACTACTTTCCTACGAGCAGTACTTC | CASRQLLSYEQYF
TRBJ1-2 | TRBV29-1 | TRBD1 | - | TGCAGCGTTGAAGGGACAGGGAACTATGGCTACACCTTC | CSVEGTGNYGYTF
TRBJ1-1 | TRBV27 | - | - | TGTGCCAGCAGTTTAACGGTGTACACTGAAGCTTTCTTT | CASSLTVYTEAFF
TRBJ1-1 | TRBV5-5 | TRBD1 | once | TGTGCCAGCAGCCGGACAGGGGAGAGGACTGAAGCTTTCTTT | CASSRTGERTEAFF
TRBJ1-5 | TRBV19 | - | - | TGTGCCAGTAGTATAGGAGGAGGGATTAATCAGCCCCAGCATTTT | CASSIGGGINQPQHF
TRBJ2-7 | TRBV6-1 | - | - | TGTGCCAGCAGTGAATCTCCTGGGCAGGGATTAACCTACGAGCAGTACTTC | CASSESPGQGLTYEQYF
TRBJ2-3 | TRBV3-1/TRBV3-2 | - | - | TGTGCCAGCAGCCAAGGCGGGGGCCAAGATACGCAGTATTTT | CASSQGGGQDTQYF
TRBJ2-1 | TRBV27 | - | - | TGTGCCAGCAGTTTTGGGCAGGGAAGGGTCAATGAGCAGTTCTTC | CASSFGQGRVNEQFF
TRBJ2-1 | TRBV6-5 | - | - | TGTGCCAGCAGTAGGGACATCTCCTACAATGAGCAGTTCTTC | CASSRDISYNEQFF
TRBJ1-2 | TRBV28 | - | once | TGTGCCAGCAGTTTAAACGGTGGCTACACCTTC | CASSLNGGYTF
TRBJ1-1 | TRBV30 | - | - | TGTGCCTGGAATCTAGAGAACACTGAAGCTTTCTTT | CAWNLENTEAFF
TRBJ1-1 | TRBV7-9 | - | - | TGTGCCAGCAGCTTGGGCCGGGGTTGGACTGAAGCTTTCTTT | CASSLGRGWTEAFF
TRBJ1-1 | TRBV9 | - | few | TGTGCCAGCAGCGTAGGTCAGGGTTGGGGAAATACTGAAGCTTTCTTT | CASSVGQGWGNTEAFF
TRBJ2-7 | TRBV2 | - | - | TGTGCCAGCAGTGAGGACCAGCGGTACGAGCAGTACTTC | CASSEDQRYEQYF
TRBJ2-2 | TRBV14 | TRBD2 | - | TGTGCCAGCAGCCCGGGCCTGGAGCGGGGACTTAACACCGGGGAGCTGTTTTTT | CASSPGLERGLNTGELFF
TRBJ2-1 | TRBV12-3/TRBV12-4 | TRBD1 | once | TGTGCCAGCAGTGTACGAACAGGGGGCGCGTTCTTC | CASSVRTGGAFF
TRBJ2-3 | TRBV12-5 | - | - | TGTGCTAGTGGTTTGGTACGAGAACGCACAGATACGCAGTATTTT | CASGLVRERTDTQYF
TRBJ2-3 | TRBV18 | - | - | TGTGCCAGCTCCCCGGGAGTCGGTATTACAGATACGCAGTATTTT | CASSPGVGITDTQYF
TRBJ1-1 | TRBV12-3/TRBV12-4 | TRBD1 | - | TGTGCCAGCAGGTCAAACAGGGGCACTGAAGCTTTCTTT | CASRSNRGTEAFF
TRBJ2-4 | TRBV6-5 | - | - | TGTGCCAGCAGTCCCCAAACAGTGGTCCAAAACATTCAGTACTTC | CASSPQTVVQNIQYF
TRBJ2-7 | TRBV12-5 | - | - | TGTGCTAGTGGTCCACCACACGTCCTCTACGAGCAGTACTTC | CASGPPHVLYEQYF
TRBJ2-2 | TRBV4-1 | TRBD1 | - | TGCGCCAGCAGCCATCCCCTTGGACAGGCCTTGAACACCGGGGAGCTGTTTTTT | CASSHPLGQALNTGELFF
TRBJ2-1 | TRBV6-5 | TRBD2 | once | TGTGCCAGCAGTTGGGGGAGGGGTGAGCAGTTCTTC | CASSWGRGEQFF
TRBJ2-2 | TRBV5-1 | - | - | TGCGCCAGCAGCTTAGAGACAGCGAACACCGGGGAGCTGTTTTTT | CASSLETANTGELFF
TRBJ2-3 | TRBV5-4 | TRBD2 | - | TGTGCCAGCAGCCTAGCGGGCTATAGCACAGATACGCAGTATTTT | CASSLAGYSTDTQYF
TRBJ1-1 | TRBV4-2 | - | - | TGTGCCAGCAGCCAAGGGCTGGGGAGCCTGTGGATTGAAGCTTTCTTT | CASSQGLGSLWIEAFF
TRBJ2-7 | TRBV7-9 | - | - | TGTGCCAGCAGCTTAATCGGCGAGCAGTACTTC | CASSLIGEQYF
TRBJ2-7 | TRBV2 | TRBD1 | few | TGTGCCAGCGGCACTCGACAGGGTAGTGGCGAGCAGTACTTC | CASGTRQGSGEQYF